This T cell receptor (beta chain) is from a study of regulatory T cells in long-lasting Graves disease. General study points: Newly diagnosed patients shared 966 public clonotypes; persistent patients shared approximately 2,900. Reduced TCR diversity was observed in persistent Graves' patients versus newly diagnosed patients.

Arm-PCR of CDR3 regions and iRepertoire HTBI primers were the basis on which TCR beta libraries were built. TCRdb used MiXCR to reprocess the multiplex PCR reads, holding one entry per CDR3 protein. The table shows a few hundred thousand distinct CDR3 sequences, with about 25% occurring only once. Time point defined: persistent/refractory GD, antithyroid drugs over 5 years with positive TRAb. RNA extracted from PBMCs served as the sequencing template. American Thyroid Association guidelines served as the basis for diagnosing Graves' disease. In this cohort, patients came from an endocrinology department located in Xi'an, China. Only a few counts were recorded for this clonotype. Its target is unknown. Germline CDR1 reads SQVTM; CDR2 reads ANQGSEA. Trimming took off 3 bases at V and 0 bases at J, with 5 bases between the two ends. The CDR3 spans 13 residues.

The chain combines TRBV29-1 with TRBJ2-2; D gene uncertain. Specimen: peripheral blood mononuclear cells (PBMCs), collected when the disease was refractory, from a patient treated with antithyroid drugs. This clonotype was sampled from a female donor with Graves disease. CDR3 amino acids: CSVELPNTGELFF. The DNA of the CDR3 is TGCAGCGTTGAGTTGCCGAACACCGGGGAGCTGTTTTTT.